This T cell receptor (beta chain) was identified during a study of blood T cell repertoires in COVID-19. This clone has just one count. The repertoire was sequenced with immunoSEQ multiplex PCR; TCRdb's copy has only in-frame clones and lacks some. This sample carries under 200,000 clones, more than 75% of them seen once, and the ten largest clones take about 7.8%. The CDR3 contains 15 residues. Per the germline V gene, CDR1 is LGHDT and CDR2 is YNNKEL (reference sequence). V shed 1 base and J 2 bases; nucleotides not matched to a gene: 4. The sequence derives from a woman in her sixties with COVID-19, enrolled during active disease. The sequencing sample was made of peripheral blood. The genes are TRBV3-1 (or the pseudogene TRBV3-2) and TRBJ1-2; 7 positions agree with TRBD1. The CDR3 DNA reads as TGTGCCAGCAGCCAAGCCTCGACAGGGAACTATGGCTACACCTTC. Encoded protein: CASSQASTGNYGYTF.